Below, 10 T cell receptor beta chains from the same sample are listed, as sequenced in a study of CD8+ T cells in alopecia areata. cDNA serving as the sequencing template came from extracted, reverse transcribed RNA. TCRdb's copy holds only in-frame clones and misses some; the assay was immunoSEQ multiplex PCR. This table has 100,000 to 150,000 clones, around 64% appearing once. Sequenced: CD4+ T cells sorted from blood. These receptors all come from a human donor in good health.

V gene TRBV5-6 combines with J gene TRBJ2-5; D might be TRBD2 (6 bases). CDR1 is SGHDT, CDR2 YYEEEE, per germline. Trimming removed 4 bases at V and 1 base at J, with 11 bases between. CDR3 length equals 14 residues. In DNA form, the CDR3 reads TGTGCCAGCAGCGCCGCGGGGCTCCAAGAGACCCAGTACTTC. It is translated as CASSAAGLQETQYF. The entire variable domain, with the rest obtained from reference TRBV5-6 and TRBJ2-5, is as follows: DAGVTQSPTHLIKTRGQQVTLRCSPKSGHDTVSWYQQALGQGPQFIFQYYEEEERQRGNFPDRFSGHQFPNYSSELNVNALLLGDSALYLCASSAAGLQETQYFGPGTRLLVL.

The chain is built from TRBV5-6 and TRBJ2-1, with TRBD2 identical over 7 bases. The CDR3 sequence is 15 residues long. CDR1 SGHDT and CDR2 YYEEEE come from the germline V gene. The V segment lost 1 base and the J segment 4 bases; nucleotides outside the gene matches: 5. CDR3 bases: TGTGCCAGCAGCTTGTTCCAGCGGGGATACAATGAGCAGTTCTTC. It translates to CASSLFQRGYNEQFF.

The CDR3 DNA sequence: TGCAGCGATGAGAGAGTGACCTTC. Its protein is CSDERVTF. V gene TRBV29-1 combines with J gene TRBJ1-2; D is undetermined. The CDR3 is made up of 8 amino acids. Germline lookup yields CDR1 SQVTM and CDR2 ANQGSEA. Trimming removed 7 bases from V and 14 bases from J, with 11 bases in between.

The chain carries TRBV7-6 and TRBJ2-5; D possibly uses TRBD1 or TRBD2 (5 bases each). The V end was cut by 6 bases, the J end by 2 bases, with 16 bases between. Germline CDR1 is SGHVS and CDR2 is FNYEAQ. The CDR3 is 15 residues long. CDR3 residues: CASSFTRGTQETQYF. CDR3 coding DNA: TGTGCCAGCAGTTTTACCCGGGGCACGCAAGAGACCCAGTACTTC. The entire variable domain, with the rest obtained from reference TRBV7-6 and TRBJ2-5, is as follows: GAGVSQSPRYKVTKRGQDVALRCDPISGHVSLYWYRQALGQGPEFLTYFNYEAQQDKSGLPNDRFSAERPEGSISTLTIQRTEQRDSAMYRCASSFTRGTQETQYFGPGTRLLVL.

The CDR3 DNA is TGTGCCTGGAAAGGGACAGCCAATCAGCCCCAGCATTTT. Amino acid sequence: CAWKGTANQPQHF. J is TRBJ1-5 and V is TRBV30; 7 bases map to TRBD1. The CDR3 runs to 13 residues. Trimming cost V 4 bases and J 3 bases; bases outside gene matches: 3. From germline, CDR1 is GTSNPN and CDR2 SVGIG (reference sequence).

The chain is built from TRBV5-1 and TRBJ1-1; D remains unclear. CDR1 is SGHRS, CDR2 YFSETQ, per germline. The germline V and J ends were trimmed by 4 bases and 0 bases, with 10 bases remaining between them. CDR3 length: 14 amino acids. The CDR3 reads CASSLDGMNTEAFF. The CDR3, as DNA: TGCGCCAGCAGCCTGGACGGCATGAACACTGAAGCTTTCTTT.

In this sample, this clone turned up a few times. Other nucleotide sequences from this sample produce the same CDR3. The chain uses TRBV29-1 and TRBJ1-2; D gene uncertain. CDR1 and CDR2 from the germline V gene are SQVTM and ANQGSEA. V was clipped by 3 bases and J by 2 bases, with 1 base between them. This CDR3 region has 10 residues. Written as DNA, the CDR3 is TGCAGCGTTGACAACTATGGCTACACCTTC. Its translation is CSVDNYGYTF. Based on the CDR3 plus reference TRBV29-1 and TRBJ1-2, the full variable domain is SAVISQKPSRDICQRGTSLTIQCQVDSQVTMMFWYRQQPGQSLTLIATANQGSEATYESGFVIDKFPISRPNLTFSTLTVSNMSPEDSSIYLCSVDNYGYTFGSGTRLTVV.

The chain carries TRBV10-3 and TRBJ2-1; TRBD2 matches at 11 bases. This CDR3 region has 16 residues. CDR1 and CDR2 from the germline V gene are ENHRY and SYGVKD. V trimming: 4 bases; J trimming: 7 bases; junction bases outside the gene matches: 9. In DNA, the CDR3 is TGTGCCATCAGTGCCCCAACTAGCGGGGGCCTGAATGAGCAGTTCTTC. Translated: CAISAPTSGGLNEQFF.

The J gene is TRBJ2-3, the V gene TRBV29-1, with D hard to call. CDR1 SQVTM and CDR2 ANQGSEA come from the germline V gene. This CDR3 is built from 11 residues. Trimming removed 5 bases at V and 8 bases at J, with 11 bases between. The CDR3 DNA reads TGCAGCGTTATAAGAACTACTACGCAGTATTTT. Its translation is CSVIRTTTQYF.

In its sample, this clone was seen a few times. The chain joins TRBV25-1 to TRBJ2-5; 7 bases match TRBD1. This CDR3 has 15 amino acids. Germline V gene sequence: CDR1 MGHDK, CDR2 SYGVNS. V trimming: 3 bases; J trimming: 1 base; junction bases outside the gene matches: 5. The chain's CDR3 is CASSDTGVPQETQYF. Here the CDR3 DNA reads TGTGCCAGCAGTGACACAGGGGTTCCCCAAGAGACCCAGTACTTC. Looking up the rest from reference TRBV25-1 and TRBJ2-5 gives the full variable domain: EADIYQTPRYLVIGTGKKITLECSQTMGHDKMYWYQQDPGMELHLIHYSYGVNSTEKGDLSSESTVSRIRTEHFPLTLESARPSHTSQYLCASSDTGVPQETQYFGPGTRLLVL.